This T cell receptor beta chain was captured in a study of tumor-infiltrating lymphocytes in primary liver carcinoma. Germline V CDR1 and CDR2: SGHRS, YFSETQ. The CDR3 loop spans 15 amino acids. V was clipped by 0 bases and J by 2 bases, with 12 bases between them. TCR beta cDNA came from approximately 540 ng total RNA, primed with a constant-region primer. Libraries of TCR beta came from three nested multiplex PCR rounds with slightly modified ARM-PCR. For 10 cycles apiece, the opening two PCR rounds ran with TRBV1-TRBV30 forward primers and a C-beta reverse primer. TCRdb re-called the multiplex PCR reads with MiXCR, one entry per CDR3 protein. The sample consists of about 92,000 distinct CDR3 sequences, 55% to 75% of them appearing once. From around 20-30 mg of unsorted bulk tissue, DNA and RNA were co-extracted together. Chronic HBV infection, untreated so far, was present in the patients. A remark on this clonotype: The final CDR3 position lacks the conserved phenylalanine or tryptophan, pointing to a likely read error.

Sequencing was performed on tumor-adjacent normal liver tissue. The clonotype was recovered from a man between 40 and 49 years old with primary liver carcinoma and hepatitis B virus infection. The gene calls are TRBV5-1 and TRBJ2-7; no reliable D call. The CDR3, as DNA: TGCGCCAGCAGCTTGGGTGGAATAGGCCCCTACGAGCAGTACTTA. Residues: CASSLGGIGPYEQYL.